This T cell receptor beta chain was recovered during a study of shared clonotypes between healthy human individuals. The study, taken as a whole, reports: Naive CD4 clonotype sharing across several donors was around 5%. Tissue TCR repertoires likely differ from these blood-only repertoires.

Profiled with immunoSEQ multiplex PCR; TCRdb holds only in-frame clones, not every one. Of roughly 2,300,000 clones listed, just under 95% were seen once; the top ten hold 0.37%. The CDR3 extends over 12 amino acids. With 6 bases removed from V and 6 bases from J, the gap between germline ends came to 10 bases. Per the germline V gene, CDR1 is SGHAT and CDR2 is FQDESV (reference sequence). This clone was counted only a few times. Its antigen is unidentified. This clonotype was sampled from a man aged 18 to 30 in good health. Some clones in this sample may be carry-over from other donors' samples. This chain connects TRBV11-1 to TRBJ2-3, with D possibly TRBD1 on 6 matching bases. Sequencing was carried out using naive CD4+ T cells from PBMCs. Subset meaning: CD45RA+ positively selected. This CDR3 reads CASSQGPDTQYF. CDR3 sequence (DNA): TGTGCCAGCAGTCAGGGGCCGGATACGCAGTATTTT. The entire variable domain, with the rest obtained from reference TRBV11-1 and TRBJ2-3, is as follows: EAEVAQSPRYKITEKSQAVAFWCDPISGHATLYWYRQILGQGPELLVQFQDESVVDDSQLPKDRFSAERLKGVDSTLKIQPAELGDSAMYLCASSQGPDTQYFGPGTRLTVL.